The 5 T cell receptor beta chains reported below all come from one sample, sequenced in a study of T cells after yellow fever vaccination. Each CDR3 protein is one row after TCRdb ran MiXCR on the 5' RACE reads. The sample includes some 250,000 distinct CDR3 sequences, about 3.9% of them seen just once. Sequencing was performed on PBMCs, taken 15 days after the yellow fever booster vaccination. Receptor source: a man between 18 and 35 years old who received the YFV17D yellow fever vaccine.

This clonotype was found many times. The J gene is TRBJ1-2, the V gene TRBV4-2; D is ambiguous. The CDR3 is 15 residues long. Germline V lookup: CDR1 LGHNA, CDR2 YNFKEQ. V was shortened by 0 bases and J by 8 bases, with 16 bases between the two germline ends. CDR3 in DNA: TGTGCCAGCAGCCAAGATAAAGGTGCGGGAAGGGGCTACACCTTC. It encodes CASSQDKGAGRGYTF.

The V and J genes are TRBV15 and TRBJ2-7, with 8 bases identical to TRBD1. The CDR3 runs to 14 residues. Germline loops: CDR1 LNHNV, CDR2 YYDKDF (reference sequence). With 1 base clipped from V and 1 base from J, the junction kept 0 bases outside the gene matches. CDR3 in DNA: TGTGCCACCAGCAGAGGACAGGGGTCCTACGAGCAGTACGTC. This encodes CATSRGQGSYEQYV.

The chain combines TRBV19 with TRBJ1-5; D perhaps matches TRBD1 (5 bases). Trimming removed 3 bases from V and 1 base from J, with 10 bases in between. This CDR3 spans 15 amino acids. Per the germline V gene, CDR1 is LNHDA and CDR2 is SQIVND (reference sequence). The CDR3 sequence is CASSMPGASNQPQHF. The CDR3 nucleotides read TGTGCCAGTAGTATGCCCGGGGCCAGCAATCAGCCCCAGCATTTT.

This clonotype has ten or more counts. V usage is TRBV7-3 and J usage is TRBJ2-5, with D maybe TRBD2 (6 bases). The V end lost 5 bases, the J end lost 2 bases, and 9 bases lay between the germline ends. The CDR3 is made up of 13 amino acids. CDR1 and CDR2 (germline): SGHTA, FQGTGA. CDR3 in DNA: TGTGCCAGCAGCGGTCGGGGGCAAGAGACCCAGTACTTC. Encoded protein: CASSGRGQETQYF.

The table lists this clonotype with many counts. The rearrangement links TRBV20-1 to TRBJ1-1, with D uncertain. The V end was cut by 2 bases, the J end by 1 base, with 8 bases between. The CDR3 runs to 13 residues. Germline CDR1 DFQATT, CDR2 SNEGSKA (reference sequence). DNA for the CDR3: TGCAGTGCTAGATATCCAGAGAACACTGAAGCTTTCTTT. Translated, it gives CSARYPENTEAFF.